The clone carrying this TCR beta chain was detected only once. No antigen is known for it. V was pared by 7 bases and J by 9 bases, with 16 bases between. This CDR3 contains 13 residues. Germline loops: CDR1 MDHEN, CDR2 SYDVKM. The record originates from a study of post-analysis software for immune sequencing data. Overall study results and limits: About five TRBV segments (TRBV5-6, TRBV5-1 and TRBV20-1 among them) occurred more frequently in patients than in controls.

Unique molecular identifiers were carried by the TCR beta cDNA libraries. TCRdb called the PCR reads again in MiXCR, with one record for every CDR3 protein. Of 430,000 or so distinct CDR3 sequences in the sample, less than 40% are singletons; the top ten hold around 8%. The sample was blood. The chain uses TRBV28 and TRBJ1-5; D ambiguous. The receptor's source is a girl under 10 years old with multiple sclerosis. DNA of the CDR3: TGTGCCAGCACCTTTAGTGGTGGAGGGCCCCAGCATTTT. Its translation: CASTFSGGGPQHF.